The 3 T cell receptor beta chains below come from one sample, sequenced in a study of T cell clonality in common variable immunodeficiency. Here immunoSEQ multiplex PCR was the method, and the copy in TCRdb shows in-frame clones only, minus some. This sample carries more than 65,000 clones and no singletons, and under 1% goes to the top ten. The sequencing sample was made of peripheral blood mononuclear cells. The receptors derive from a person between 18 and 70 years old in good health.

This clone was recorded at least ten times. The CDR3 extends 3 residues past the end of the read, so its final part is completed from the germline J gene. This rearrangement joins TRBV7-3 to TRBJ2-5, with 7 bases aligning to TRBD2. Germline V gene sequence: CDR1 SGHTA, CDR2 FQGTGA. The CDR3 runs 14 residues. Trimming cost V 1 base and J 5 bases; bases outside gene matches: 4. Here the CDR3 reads CASSLSGRGETQYF. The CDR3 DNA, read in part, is TGTGCCAGCAGCTTAAGCGGGAGAGGGGAGACC.

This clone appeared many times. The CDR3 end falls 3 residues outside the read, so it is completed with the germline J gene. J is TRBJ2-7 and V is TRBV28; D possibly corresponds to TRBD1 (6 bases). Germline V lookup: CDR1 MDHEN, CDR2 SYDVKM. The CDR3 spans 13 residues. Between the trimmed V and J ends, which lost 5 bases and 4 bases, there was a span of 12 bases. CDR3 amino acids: CASSATGLYEQYF. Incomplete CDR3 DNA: TGTGCCAGCAGTGCCACAGGGTTGTACGAG.

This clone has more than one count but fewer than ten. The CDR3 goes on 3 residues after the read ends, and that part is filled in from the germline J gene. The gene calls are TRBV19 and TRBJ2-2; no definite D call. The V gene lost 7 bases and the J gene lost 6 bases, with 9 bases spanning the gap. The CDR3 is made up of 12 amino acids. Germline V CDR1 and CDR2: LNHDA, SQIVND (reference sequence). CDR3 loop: CASTRKAGELFF. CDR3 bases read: TGTGCCAGTACCAGAAAGGCCGGGGAG.